This entry lists 19 T cell receptor beta chains sequenced from one sample in a study of blood T cell repertoires in COVID-19 (dated by TCRdb to about 2020). Library preparation was by the immunoSEQ multiplex PCR assay. TCRdb took this table from immuneACCESS and kept in-frame rearrangements with V and J called. Such tables lack part of the clones; where checked against another copy, unresolved V genes explain under half of the gap, and the rest is unexplained. This sample is represented by over 200,000 clones; 88% of them were singletons. The ten most abundant clones make up approximately 3.8% of the sample. Sequencing was done on a sample of peripheral blood. The receptors were sampled from a man in his 60s who had recovered from COVID-19.

CDR3 sequence reads: CASSIYPGQGAYEQYF. The CDR3 region has the DNA TGTGCCAGTAGTATATATCCGGGACAGGGGGCCTACGAGCAGTACTTC. The chain carries TRBV19 and TRBJ2-7; TRBD1 aligns across 11 bases. The CDR3 length is 16 residues. Germline V gene sequence: CDR1 LNHDA, CDR2 SQIVND (reference sequence). V shed 2 bases and J 2 bases; nucleotides not matched to a gene: 5.

The genes are TRBV3-1 (or the pseudogene TRBV3-2) and TRBJ1-4; the D is unclear. V lost 3 bases, J lost 6 bases, and 11 bases lay in between. CDR1 and CDR2 from the germline V gene are LGHDT and YNNKEL (reference sequence). The CDR3 consists of 14 residues. The CDR3 DNA reads TGTGCCAGCAGCCATAGCAGAGTAGATGAAAAACTGTTTTTT. This encodes CASSHSRVDEKLFF.

The V gene is TRBV10-2, the J gene TRBJ2-2, with a tentative D call TRBD1 (6 bases). CDR1 WSHSY and CDR2 SAAADI come from the germline V gene. Trimming took off 7 bases at V and 4 bases at J, with 7 bases between the two ends. The CDR3 contains 12 residues. CDR3 amino acids: CASIQGTGELFF. The CDR3, as DNA: TGCGCCAGCATACAGGGCACCGGGGAGCTGTTTTTT.

This clone was recorded a few times. The V and J genes are TRBV3-1 (or the pseudogene TRBV3-2) and TRBJ1-2; TRBD1 agrees at 9 bases. The CDR3 loop spans 16 amino acids. The germline CDR1 and CDR2 sequences are LGHDT and YNNKEL (reference sequence). J lost 0 bases, V lost 1 base, and 3 bases had no gene match. DNA for the CDR3: TGTGCCAGCAGCCAAGGGGGGACAGGGACTAACTATGGCTACACCTTC. Translating it yields CASSQGGTGTNYGYTF.

This chain uses TRBV2 with TRBJ2-1, with D unresolved. The ends were cut back, 8 bases at V and 9 bases at J, with 5 bases in the middle. The germline CDR1 and CDR2 sequences are SNHLY and FYNNEI. This CDR3 comprises 9 residues. CDR3 sequence: CASSPEQFF. CDR3 bases: TGTGCCAGCTCTCCTGAGCAGTTCTTC.

The CDR3 here is CASSLAGTVFSPLHF. As DNA, the CDR3 is TGTGCCAGCAGCTTGGCCGGGACAGTCTTCTCACCCCTCCACTTT. V gene TRBV5-5 combines with J gene TRBJ1-6, with TRBD1 matching over 7 bases. In germline, CDR1 is SGHKS, CDR2 YYEKEE (reference sequence). With 0 bases clipped from V and 10 bases from J, the junction kept 7 bases outside the gene matches. The CDR3 spans 15 residues.

This chain joins TRBV9 and TRBJ2-5; 8 bases agree with TRBD1. Germline V gives CDR1 SGDLS, CDR2 YYNGEE. After removal of 4 bases from V and 1 base from J, the junction contained 12 bases not matched to a gene. This CDR3 has 17 amino acids. The CDR3 region is CASSPGQGGIGQETQYF. The CDR3 DNA sequence: TGTGCCAGCAGCCCCGGACAGGGAGGAATCGGCCAAGAGACCCAGTACTTC.

The sample holds one count of this clone. V and J are TRBV11-1 and TRBJ1-6; 7 nucleotides align to TRBD1. With 4 bases clipped from V and 8 bases from J, the junction kept 8 bases outside the gene matches. Germline-derived CDR1 and CDR2 are SGHAT and FQDESV (reference sequence). The CDR3 consists of 15 residues. This CDR3 reads CASSSTGDGHSPLHF. The CDR3 coding sequence is TGTGCCAGCAGCTCAACAGGGGACGGTCATTCACCCCTCCACTTT.

V gene TRBV18 combines with J gene TRBJ2-7; 8 bases are a match to TRBD2. The CDR3 totals 20 residues. The V gene's germline CDR1 is KGHSH and CDR2 LQKENI. Losses at the gene ends were 2 bases for V and 2 bases for J; bases not matched to a gene: 20. This chain's CDR3 is CASSPMAAGLRGGQAYEQYF. CDR3 sequence (DNA): TGTGCCAGCTCACCAATGGCGGCAGGGCTTCGCGGGGGGCAAGCCTACGAGCAGTACTTC.

The V call is TRBV27, the J call TRBJ2-3; the D is unclear. CDR1 is MNHEY, CDR2 SMNVEV, per germline (reference sequence). Trimming shortened V by 6 bases and J by 7 bases, and 14 bases separated the two germline ends. The CDR3 length is 13 residues. The CDR3, as DNA: TGTGCCAGCAGCCCACTTGTGGGCCATACGCAGTATTTT. It yields the protein CASSPLVGHTQYF.

V usage is TRBV5-1 and J usage is TRBJ2-2; D remains ambiguous. Trimming took off 4 bases at V and 6 bases at J, with 16 bases between the two ends. Germline CDR1 SGHRS, CDR2 YFSETQ. The CDR3 is 15 amino acids. CDR3 nucleotide sequence: TGCGCCAGCAGCCCGACGGTATCGGGTCCCGGGGAGCTGTTTTTT. Translated, it gives CASSPTVSGPGELFF.

The chain combines TRBV7-6 with TRBJ1-3; no definite D call. The germline V gene has CDR1 SGHVS and CDR2 FNYEAQ. V shed 2 bases and J shed 0 bases, with 14 bases lying between them. CDR3 length: 17 amino acids. CDR3 loop: CASSLKGLKSSGNTIYF. For the CDR3, the DNA is TGTGCCAGCAGCTTAAAAGGACTCAAGAGCTCTGGAAACACCATATATTTT.

The chain couples TRBV5-1 to TRBJ1-6; 9 bases are a match to TRBD1. CDR1 is SGHRS, CDR2 YFSETQ, per germline. With 3 bases clipped from V and 4 bases from J, the junction kept 5 bases outside the gene matches. The CDR3 length is 16 residues. The CDR3 coding sequence is TGCGCCAGCAGCTGGGACAGGGTGACATATAATTCACCCCTCCACTTT. It translates to CASSWDRVTYNSPLHF.

The chain recombines TRBV18 with TRBJ1-5, with a tentative D call TRBD1 (5 bases). The V end lost 2 bases, the J end lost 3 bases, and 17 bases lay between the germline ends. The CDR3 totals 17 residues. Germline V gene lookup returns CDR1 KGHSH and CDR2 LQKENI. The CDR3 loop is CASSPLPGLGSNQPQHF. CDR3 nucleotides: TGTGCCAGCTCACCATTACCGGGACTAGGGTCCAATCAGCCCCAGCATTTT.

The chain links TRBV19 to TRBJ1-6; 12 bases agree with TRBD1. V dropped 4 bases and J dropped 8; count of bases not matched to a gene: 6. CDR3 length: 16 residues. CDR1 is LNHDA and CDR2 is SQIVND in the germline V gene (reference sequence). CDR3 DNA sequence: TGTGCCAGTAGTAGAGGGGACAGGGGGCTATATTCACCCCTCCACTTT. Protein product: CASSRGDRGLYSPLHF.

This clone was seen more than once but under ten times. The CDR3 here is CASTPVGGNTEAFF. The CDR3 DNA follows: TGTGCCAGCACCCCGGTGGGAGGAAACACTGAAGCTTTCTTT. The V and J genes are TRBV9 and TRBJ1-1; D is unresolved. The CDR3 is 14 residues long. CDR1 and CDR2 from the germline V gene are SGDLS and YYNGEE. With 6 bases removed from V and 2 bases from J, the gap between germline ends came to 14 bases.

This clone was observed a handful of times. The chain has TRBV7-2 and TRBJ2-5; TRBD2 matches 10 bases. With 4 bases clipped from V and 4 bases from J, the junction kept 12 bases outside the gene matches. Germline CDR1 is SGHTA and CDR2 is FQGNSA. The CDR3 contains 17 residues. The CDR3 nucleotides are TGTGCCAGCAGCTCCGGAAGGGGACTAGCGAGCGCAGAGACCCAGTACTTC. Translation: CASSSGRGLASAETQYF.

CDR3 sequence reads: CAINGGDNEQFF. In nucleotides, the CDR3 is TGTGCCATCAATGGAGGGGACAATGAGCAGTTCTTC. This chain joins TRBV10-3 and TRBJ2-1; the D gene is possibly TRBD2 (6 bases). From germline, CDR1 is ENHRY and CDR2 SYGVKD. The CDR3 covers 12 residues. The V end lost 7 bases, the J end lost 5 bases, and 9 bases lay between the germline ends.

The gene calls are TRBV5-3 and TRBJ2-3; TRBD2 might be the D (7 bases). TRBV5-3 is marked as an open reading frame, function uncertain. This CDR3 is built from 17 residues. The V end lost 1 base, the J end lost 4 bases, and 19 bases lay between the germline ends. This CDR3 reads CARSLLLWGGGADTQYF. CDR3 DNA sequence: TGTGCCAGAAGCTTGCTACTATGGGGGGGCGGCGCAGATACGCAGTATTTT.